This passage covers 8 T cell receptor beta chains from one sample sequenced in a study of siplizumab effects on memory and regulatory T cells. Here immunoSEQ multiplex PCR was the method, and the copy in TCRdb shows in-frame clones only, minus some. The sample records around 100,000 clones, about 91% being singletons. What was sequenced was CD4+ T cells sorted from blood. These TCRs come from a human donor in good health.

This sequence joins TRBV9 and TRBJ2-3; 10 bases are a match to TRBD2. Unmatched junction bases numbered 4, after V lost 0 bases and J lost 3 bases. The CDR3 contains 16 residues. Germline V gives CDR1 SGDLS, CDR2 YYNGEE. CDR3 amino acids: CASSVGLAGLTDTQYF. The CDR3 DNA sequence: TGTGCCAGCAGCGTAGGACTAGCGGGCCTAACAGATACGCAGTATTTT.

The chain couples TRBV4-2 to TRBJ1-6; 7 nucleotides align to TRBD1. Germline-derived CDR1 and CDR2 are LGHNA and YNFKEQ. The V gene end was trimmed by 1 base and the J gene end by 7 bases; junction bases not matched to a gene: 7. The CDR3 covers 16 residues. As DNA, the CDR3 is TGTGCCAGCAGCCAAGTACCGGGACAGACGAATTCACCCCTCCACTTT. Amino acids: CASSQVPGQTNSPLHF.

This clone was picked up a small number of times. The V call is TRBV30, the J call TRBJ1-1; D is ambiguous. The germline V gene has CDR1 GTSNPN and CDR2 SVGIG (reference sequence). The CDR3 consists of 15 residues. V shed 0 bases and J shed 5 bases, with 16 bases lying between them. The DNA of the CDR3 is TGTGCCTGGAGTGTACCCCACACCGGGTCTACTGAAGCTTTCTTT. Residues: CAWSVPHTGSTEAFF.

V usage is TRBV10-3 and J usage is TRBJ1-5; TRBD1 is a possible D gene (5 bases). Germline V gene lookup returns CDR1 ENHRY and CDR2 SYGVKD. The V end lost 6 bases, the J end lost 3 bases, and 12 bases lay between the germline ends. The CDR3 runs to 14 residues. The CDR3 here is CAISQGLINQPQHF. CDR3 nucleotide sequence: TGTGCCATCAGCCAGGGACTGATCAATCAGCCCCAGCATTTT.

V gene TRBV10-3 combines with J gene TRBJ1-5; D is perhaps TRBD1 (5 bases). The V and J ends lost 4 bases and 2 bases respectively, with 9 bases between them. CDR3 length: 14 residues. Germline CDR1 and CDR2: ENHRY and SYGVKD. The CDR3 spells CAISAQERNQPQHF. The CDR3 bases are TGTGCCATCAGTGCACAGGAGCGCAATCAGCCCCAGCATTTT.

This clone appeared a few times. This chain connects TRBV29-1 to TRBJ1-2; D remains unclear. CDR1 and CDR2 (germline): SQVTM, ANQGSEA. V was trimmed by 7 bases and J by 6 bases, leaving 18 bases between them. The CDR3 covers 13 residues. CDR3 nucleotide sequence: TGCAGCGCTACATCTCGGGCCCTGGATGGCTACACCTTC. This sequence encodes CSATSRALDGYTF. Full variable domain (outside the CDR3, taken from reference TRBV29-1 and TRBJ1-2): SAVISQKPSRDICQRGTSLTIQCQVDSQVTMMFWYRQQPGQSLTLIATANQGSEATYESGFVIDKFPISRPNLTFSTLTVSNMSPEDSSIYLCSATSRALDGYTFGSGTRLTVV.

The V and J genes are TRBV15 and TRBJ2-7; TRBD1 matches 8 bases. CDR1 and CDR2 (germline): LNHNV, YYDKDF (reference sequence). V lost 4 bases, J lost 2 bases, and 10 bases stayed unmatched. The CDR3 totals 16 residues. Here the CDR3 reads CATSKGQGGPTYEQYF. The CDR3 DNA reads TGTGCCACCAGCAAAGGACAGGGCGGACCAACCTACGAGCAGTACTTC.

The CDR3 bases are TGTGCCAGCAGTGCCGGGACAGGGTCTGGCTACACCTTC. Translating it yields CASSAGTGSGYTF. This chain connects TRBV27 to TRBJ1-2; 9 nucleotides match TRBD1. The germline CDR1 and CDR2 sequences are MNHEY and SMNVEV (reference sequence). The J segment lost 7 bases and the V segment lost 5 bases, leaving 5 bases of the junction unmatched. There are 13 residues in the CDR3.